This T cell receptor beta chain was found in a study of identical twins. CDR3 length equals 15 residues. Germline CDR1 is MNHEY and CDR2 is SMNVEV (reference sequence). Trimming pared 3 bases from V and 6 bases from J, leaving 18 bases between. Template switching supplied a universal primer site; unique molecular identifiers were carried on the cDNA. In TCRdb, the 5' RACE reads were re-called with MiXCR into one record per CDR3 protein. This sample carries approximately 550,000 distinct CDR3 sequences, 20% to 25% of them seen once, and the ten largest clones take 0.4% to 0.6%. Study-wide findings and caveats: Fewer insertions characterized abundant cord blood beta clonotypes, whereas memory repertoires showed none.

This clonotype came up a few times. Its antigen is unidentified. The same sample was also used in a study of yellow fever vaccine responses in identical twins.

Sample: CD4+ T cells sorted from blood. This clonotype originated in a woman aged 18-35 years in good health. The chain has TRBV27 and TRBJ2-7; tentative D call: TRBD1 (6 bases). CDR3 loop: CASSFNLGQASEQYF. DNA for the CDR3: TGTGCCAGCAGTTTTAACCTGGGACAAGCTTCCGAGCAGTACTTC.